This TCR beta chain stems from a study of OX40 agonist ivuxolimab in advanced cancers. Study background: Six ivuxolimab dose levels, 0.01 to 10 mg/kg, were given intravenously every 2 weeks.

Sequencing used immunoSEQ multiplex PCR; TCRdb keeps in-frame clones, though not all of them. The table lists 30,000 to 40,000 clones, approximately 79% of them singletons. Sampled blood was obtained at baseline, cycle 4 day 1, and cycle 7 day 1. From germline, CDR1 is SGDLS and CDR2 YYNGEE. The CDR3 runs 15 residues. Between the trimmed V and J ends, which lost 0 bases and 5 bases, there was a span of 14 bases. Sequences were derived from CD4+ or CD8+ T cells sorted from blood, sampled in a trial of the OX40 agonist ivuxolimab. The origin of this receptor is an adult with an advanced solid tumor such as melanoma, head and neck, liver or kidney cancer. The chain recombines TRBV9 with TRBJ1-2; no clear D gene. In nucleotides, the CDR3 is TGTGCCAGCAGCGTAGTAGGCAACGGAAGGTATGGCTACACCTTC. Protein: CASSVVGNGRYGYTF.